The rows below give T cell receptor beta chains drawn from one sample of a study of spatial heterogeneity in lung cancer. Each CDR3 protein is one row after TCRdb ran MiXCR on the 5' RACE reads. The sample shows around 32,000 distinct CDR3 sequences, about 10% of them seen only once. Specimen: PBMCs, collected at follow-up. The source of these receptors is a female donor with early-stage non-small cell lung cancer. Each CDR3 is given with its conserved first and last residue. Each record gives: clone size, D gene, J gene, V gene, CDR3 DNA, CDR3 protein. A D gene is named only where the DNA matches it firmly. Only some rows state a clone size, as once, few, many or a class for expanded clones.

>many|TRBD1|TRBJ2-1|TRBV2
TGTGCCAGCAGGCCGGACAGGGTATCGGTCTTC
CASRPDRVSVF
>-|TRBD1|TRBJ1-1|TRBV12-3/TRBV12-4
TGTGCCAGCAACCCGGGGACAGGGTGGGGGACTGAAGCTTTCTTT
CASNPGTGWGTEAFF
>many|TRBD1|TRBJ1-1|TRBV6-6
TGTGCCAGCAGTCCCGGGACAGGGGTTAAGAACACTGAAGCTTTCTTT
CASSPGTGVKNTEAFF
>-|-|TRBJ2-2|TRBV7-2
TGTGCCAGCAGCTTAAGGTATCGGGCTGCCGGGGAGCTGTTTTTT
CASSLRYRAAGELFF
>-|-|TRBJ2-7|TRBV5-6
TGTGCCAGCAGCTGGGAGAGGGCCCCGAGGTTATACGAGCAGTACTTC
CASSWERAPRLYEQYF
>-|TRBD1|TRBJ1-2|TRBV5-1
TGCGCCAGCAGCTCGGACAGGGCTTCCTATGGCTACACCTTC
CASSSDRASYGYTF
>many|TRBD2|TRBJ2-2|TRBV7-6
TGTGCCAGCAGCTCAGGCGGGGGGGAAACCGGGGAGCTGTTTTTT
CASSSGGGETGELFF
>-|TRBD1|TRBJ2-7|TRBV20-1
TGCAGTGTCGGGACAGGAGCCTACGAGCAGTACTTC
CSVGTGAYEQYF
>few|-|TRBJ1-1|TRBV6-6
TGTGCCAGCAGACCGGGGGGCCCGGACACTGAAGCTTTCTTT
CASRPGGPDTEAFF
>many|-|TRBJ1-2|TRBV15
TGTGCCACCAGCAGAGGAGAGGTCCCCGATGGCTACACCTTC
CATSRGEVPDGYTF
>many|-|TRBJ1-5|TRBV19
TGTGCCAGTAGTATAGGGGGCCTCAATCAGCCCCAGCATTTT
CASSIGGLNQPQHF
>-|TRBD2|TRBJ2-5|TRBV2
TGTGCCAGCAGTGTTTGGCGGGGGATTGAAGAGACCCAGTACTTC
CASSVWRGIEETQYF
>-|-|TRBJ1-6|TRBV7-2
TGTGCCAGCAGCGTAGGGCCGCGGGGCTATAATTCACCCCTCCACTTT
CASSVGPRGYNSPLHF
>-|-|TRBJ1-3|TRBV19
TGTGCCAGTAAGGAGTCTGGAAACACCATATATTTT
CASKESGNTIYF
>-|TRBD2|TRBJ2-7|TRBV7-2
TGTGCCAGCACGGCCCGGGGGGGCCCTTACGAGCAGTACTTC
CASTARGGPYEQYF
>many|TRBD2|TRBJ2-5|TRBV28
TGTGCCAGCAGTTTCGGACTAGCGGGCCCCGAGATGAGACCCGGCACCCAGTACTTC
CASSFGLAGPEMRPGTQYF
>-|-|TRBJ1-1|TRBV29-1
TGCAGCGTCGTCACACAGGGGAACACTGAAGCTTTCTTT
CSVVTQGNTEAFF
>many|TRBD1|TRBJ2-3|TRBV7-8
TGTGCCAGCAGCCTGGACAGGGGAGCGAAAGATACGCAGTATTTT
CASSLDRGAKDTQYF
>-|-|TRBJ2-3|TRBV10-2
TGCGCCAGCAGATTTGGGGGCACAGATACGCAGTATTTT
CASRFGGTDTQYF
>many|-|TRBJ2-3|TRBV4-3
TGCGCCAGCAGCCAAGATCTCCCCTTAGCGAGAGGGGGACATACGCAGTATTTT
CASSQDLPLARGGHTQYF
>many|-|TRBJ2-1|TRBV19
TGTGCCAGTAGTAGATTACGGGCGCATGAGCAGTTCTTC
CASSRLRAHEQFF
>few|TRBD2|TRBJ2-1|TRBV10-3
TGTGCCATCAGGCGGGGGGGCCTGGATGAGCAGTTCTTC
CAIRRGGLDEQFF